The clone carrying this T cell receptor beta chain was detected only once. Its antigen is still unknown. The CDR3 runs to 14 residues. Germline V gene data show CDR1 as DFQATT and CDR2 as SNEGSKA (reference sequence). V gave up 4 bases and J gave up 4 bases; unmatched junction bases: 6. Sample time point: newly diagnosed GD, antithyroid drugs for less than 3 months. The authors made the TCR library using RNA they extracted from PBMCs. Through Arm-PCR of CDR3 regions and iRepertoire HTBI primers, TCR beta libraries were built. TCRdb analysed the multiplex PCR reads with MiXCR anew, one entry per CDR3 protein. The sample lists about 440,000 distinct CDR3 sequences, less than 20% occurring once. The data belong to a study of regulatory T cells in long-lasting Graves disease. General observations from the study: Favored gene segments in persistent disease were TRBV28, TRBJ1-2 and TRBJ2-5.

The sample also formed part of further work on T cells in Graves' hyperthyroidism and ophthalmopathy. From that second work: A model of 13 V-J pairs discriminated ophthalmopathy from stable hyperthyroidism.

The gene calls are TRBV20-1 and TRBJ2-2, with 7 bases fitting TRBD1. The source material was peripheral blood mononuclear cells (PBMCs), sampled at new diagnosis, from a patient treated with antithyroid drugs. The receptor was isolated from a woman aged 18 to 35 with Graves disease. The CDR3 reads CSAIRGFGTGELFF. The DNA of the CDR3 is TGCAGTGCTATCAGGGGGTTCGGCACCGGGGAGCTGTTTTTT.